This TCR beta chain was sequenced in a study of response to subunit inactivated influenza vaccine. Trimming at V came to 2 bases and at J to 4 bases, leaving 7 bases not matched to a gene. Per germline, CDR1 DFQATT and CDR2 SNEGSKA (reference sequence). The CDR3 runs to 15 residues. TCRdb reprocessed the RT-PCR reads via MiXCR and lists one record per CDR3 protein. In the table there are about 540,000 distinct CDR3 sequences, less than 25% of which are singletons. This same sample was also taken into another study, of T cells expressing NK-cell markers. Turning to that study: TCR beta cDNA was generated via 5'RACE template switching incorporating UMIs.

This sequence was found in a man in his fifties who received an inactivated influenza vaccine. The chain combines TRBV20-1 with TRBJ1-4, with 7 nucleotides matching TRBD1. This sample comprised CD4+ T cells sorted from PBMCs, obtained roughly 12 days after vaccination. This CDR3 reads CSARLRDSLNEKLFF. The CDR3 DNA follows: TGCAGTGCTAGACTTCGGGACAGCCTTAATGAAAAACTGTTTTTT.